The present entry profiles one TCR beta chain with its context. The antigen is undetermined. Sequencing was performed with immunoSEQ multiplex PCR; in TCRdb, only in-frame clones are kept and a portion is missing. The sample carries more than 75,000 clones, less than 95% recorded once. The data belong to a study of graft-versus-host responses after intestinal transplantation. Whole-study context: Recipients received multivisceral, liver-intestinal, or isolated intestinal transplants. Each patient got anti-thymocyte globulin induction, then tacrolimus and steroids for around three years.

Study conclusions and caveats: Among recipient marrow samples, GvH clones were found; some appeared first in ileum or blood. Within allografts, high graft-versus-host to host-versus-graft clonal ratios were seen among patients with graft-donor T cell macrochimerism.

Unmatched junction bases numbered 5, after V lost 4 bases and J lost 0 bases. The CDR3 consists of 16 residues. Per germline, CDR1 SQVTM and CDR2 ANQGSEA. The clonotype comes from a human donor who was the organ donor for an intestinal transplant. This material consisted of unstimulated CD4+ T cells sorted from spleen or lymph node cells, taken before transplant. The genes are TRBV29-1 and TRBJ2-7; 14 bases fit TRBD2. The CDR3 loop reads CSVGGTSGGSSYEQYF. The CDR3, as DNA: TGCAGCGTTGGTGGGACTAGCGGGGGAAGCTCCTACGAGCAGTACTTC.